These T cell receptor beta chains were read from a single sample in a study of T cells after yellow fever vaccination. Via MiXCR, TCRdb re-called the 5' RACE reads, giving one row per CDR3 protein. The table lists some 300,000 distinct CDR3 sequences, roughly 8.4% of them singletons, with under 20% in the top ten. The source material was PBMCs, sampled more than 40 days after the first yellow fever vaccination. These receptors came from a man aged 18 to 29 who received the YFV17D yellow fever vaccine. CDR3s include the opening cysteine and the closing phenylalanine or tryptophan. The order of the fields is clone size, J gene, D gene, V gene, CDR3 DNA, CDR3 protein. D genes are given only for firm matches. Where a row states a size, it is once, few, many or the class of an expanded clone; other rows omit it.

clone_size: few
j_call: TRBJ2-6
d_call: .
v_call: TRBV20-1
cdr3_nt: TGCAGTGCTAGAGATTTTTCAGGGGATCCCGGGGCCAACGTCCTGACTTTC
cdr3_aa: CSARDFSGDPGANVLTF

clone_size: few
j_call: TRBJ2-6
d_call: TRBD1
v_call: TRBV5-1
cdr3_nt: TGCGCCAGCAGCTTGGATGCAGGGGGCACCGGGGCCAACGTCCTGACTTTC
cdr3_aa: CASSLDAGGTGANVLTF

clone_size: few
j_call: TRBJ2-3
d_call: TRBD1
v_call: TRBV20-1
cdr3_nt: TGCAGTGCTAGAGGATTCAGACAGGGCCTGAACACAGATACGCAGTATTTT
cdr3_aa: CSARGFRQGLNTDTQYF

clone_size: .
j_call: TRBJ2-1
d_call: .
v_call: TRBV12-3/TRBV12-4
cdr3_nt: TGTGCCAGCAGTTTGTGGGGGGACAATGAGCAGTTCTTC
cdr3_aa: CASSLWGDNEQFF

clone_size: medium-sized
j_call: TRBJ2-3
d_call: TRBD1
v_call: TRBV5-1
cdr3_nt: TGCGCCAGCAGCTTGGCGACAGGGGGCGGCACAGATACGCAGTATTTT
cdr3_aa: CASSLATGGGTDTQYF

clone_size: .
j_call: TRBJ2-5
d_call: .
v_call: TRBV7-9
cdr3_nt: TGTGCCAGCAGCGCAACAGGGACCCAAGAGACCCAGTACTTC
cdr3_aa: CASSATGTQETQYF

clone_size: few
j_call: TRBJ2-3
d_call: .
v_call: TRBV5-1
cdr3_nt: TGCGCCAGCAGCTTGAGGTCGGGGACAGATACGCAGTATTTT
cdr3_aa: CASSLRSGTDTQYF

clone_size: .
j_call: TRBJ2-7
d_call: .
v_call: TRBV7-9
cdr3_nt: TGTGCCAGCAGCTTAGCCCGGCAGGGTGGGATCTACGAGCAGTACTTC
cdr3_aa: CASSLARQGGIYEQYF

clone_size: .
j_call: TRBJ2-5
d_call: .
v_call: TRBV5-1
cdr3_nt: TGCGCCAGCGTCAAAACAGGGAACCAAGAGACCCAGTACTTC
cdr3_aa: CASVKTGNQETQYF

clone_size: .
j_call: TRBJ2-7
d_call: .
v_call: TRBV19
cdr3_nt: TGTGCCAGGTACCTCAGGGTAACCTACGAGCAGTACTTC
cdr3_aa: CARYLRVTYEQYF

clone_size: many
j_call: TRBJ2-5
d_call: .
v_call: TRBV7-8
cdr3_nt: TGTGCCAGCAGCTTGCCGGGCTCACAAGAGACCCAGTACTTC
cdr3_aa: CASSLPGSQETQYF

clone_size: .
j_call: TRBJ2-2
d_call: .
v_call: TRBV5-1
cdr3_nt: TGCGCCAGCAGCAAAGACAGGTTGTCAACCGGGGAGCTGTTTTTT
cdr3_aa: CASSKDRLSTGELFF

clone_size: few
j_call: TRBJ1-1
d_call: .
v_call: TRBV6-2/TRBV6-3
cdr3_nt: TGTGCCAGCAGTTACTCCAAGAACACTGAAGCTTTCTTT
cdr3_aa: CASSYSKNTEAFF

clone_size: .
j_call: TRBJ2-2
d_call: TRBD1
v_call: TRBV5-1
cdr3_nt: TGCGCCAGCAGCTCGATACCGACAGGGGTATCCGGGGAGCTGTTTTTT
cdr3_aa: CASSSIPTGVSGELFF

clone_size: few
j_call: TRBJ2-4
d_call: .
v_call: TRBV28
cdr3_nt: TGTGCCAGCAGAAGGCCCGATGGAGACATTCAGTACTTC
cdr3_aa: CASRRPDGDIQYF

clone_size: .
j_call: TRBJ2-5
d_call: TRBD1
v_call: TRBV5-4
cdr3_nt: TGTGCCAGCAGCTTGGCAGGTACAGGGGTGGAAGAGACCCAGTACTTC
cdr3_aa: CASSLAGTGVEETQYF

clone_size: few
j_call: TRBJ1-1
d_call: .
v_call: TRBV10-3
cdr3_nt: TGTGCCTCAGGGGATGTAGGGGCTGGGACTGAAGCTTTCTTT
cdr3_aa: CASGDVGAGTEAFF

clone_size: few
j_call: TRBJ1-6
d_call: TRBD1
v_call: TRBV6-1
cdr3_nt: TGTGCCAGCAGTGGGGACAGGGGCCTTTCACCCCTCCACTTT
cdr3_aa: CASSGDRGLSPLHF

clone_size: .
j_call: TRBJ2-2
d_call: .
v_call: TRBV5-1
cdr3_nt: TGCGCCAGCATAACCAGCGCTGGCGGGGAGCTGTTTTTT
cdr3_aa: CASITSAGGELFF

clone_size: few
j_call: TRBJ1-2
d_call: .
v_call: TRBV5-4
cdr3_nt: TGTGCCAGCAGCTTGGGGTCGATCGGGGGCTACACCTTC
cdr3_aa: CASSLGSIGGYTF

clone_size: few
j_call: TRBJ2-2
d_call: .
v_call: TRBV10-3
cdr3_nt: TGTGCCACCACAGGGTCCACCGGGGAGCTGTTTTTT
cdr3_aa: CATTGSTGELFF

clone_size: .
j_call: TRBJ1-4
d_call: .
v_call: TRBV20-1
cdr3_nt: TGCAGTTTCTACTTACAGGGCGGAGGTGAAAAACTGTTTTTT
cdr3_aa: CSFYLQGGGEKLFF

clone_size: .
j_call: TRBJ2-3
d_call: .
v_call: TRBV10-3
cdr3_nt: TGTGCCATCACCGGCAGGGTCACAGATACGCAGTATTTT
cdr3_aa: CAITGRVTDTQYF

clone_size: .
j_call: TRBJ2-7
d_call: .
v_call: TRBV6-2/TRBV6-3
cdr3_nt: TGTGCCAGCAGCTATACCACCCATGGGTCTAGCACGGATTTCTACGAGCAGTACTTC
cdr3_aa: CASSYTTHGSSTDFYEQYF

clone_size: once
j_call: TRBJ1-5
d_call: .
v_call: TRBV28
cdr3_nt: TGTGCCAGCAGTTACCGCCAGCCCCAGCATTTT
cdr3_aa: CASSYRQPQHF

clone_size: .
j_call: TRBJ1-3
d_call: .
v_call: TRBV24-1
cdr3_nt: TGTGCCACCAGTGATTTGGCAGAACCTCCTGGAAACACCATATATTTT
cdr3_aa: CATSDLAEPPGNTIYF

clone_size: few
j_call: TRBJ1-2
d_call: .
v_call: TRBV7-2
cdr3_nt: TGTGCCAGCAGCCCTCGGGGGGTGCACTATGGCTACACCTTC
cdr3_aa: CASSPRGVHYGYTF

clone_size: .
j_call: TRBJ1-5
d_call: .
v_call: TRBV6-1
cdr3_nt: TGTGCCAGCAGGGTCTATAGCAATCAGCCCCAGCATTTT
cdr3_aa: CASRVYSNQPQHF

clone_size: many
j_call: TRBJ2-5
d_call: TRBD1
v_call: TRBV18
cdr3_nt: TGTGCCAGCTCACCGGACAGGGGGCCGCATGGGACCCAGTACTTC
cdr3_aa: CASSPDRGPHGTQYF

clone_size: once
j_call: TRBJ1-5
d_call: TRBD1
v_call: TRBV12-3/TRBV12-4
cdr3_nt: TGTGCCAGAAGTTTACACAGGGGGTCTGGTCAGCCCCAGCATTTT
cdr3_aa: CARSLHRGSGQPQHF

clone_size: many
j_call: TRBJ1-1
d_call: .
v_call: TRBV29-1
cdr3_nt: TGCAGCGTTGTGAAGGATGAGAACACTGAAGCTTTCTTT
cdr3_aa: CSVVKDENTEAFF

clone_size: many
j_call: TRBJ1-5
d_call: .
v_call: TRBV10-3
cdr3_nt: TGTGCCATCAGTAGAGACACTCGAAGCAATCAGCCCCAGCATTTT
cdr3_aa: CAISRDTRSNQPQHF

clone_size: .
j_call: TRBJ2-1
d_call: TRBD2
v_call: TRBV7-8
cdr3_nt: TGTGCCAGCAGCTTACGTAGCGGGGGGAAGTCCTACAATGAGCAGTTCTTC
cdr3_aa: CASSLRSGGKSYNEQFF

clone_size: few
j_call: TRBJ2-4
d_call: TRBD1
v_call: TRBV7-2
cdr3_nt: TGTGCCAGCAGCTCCCCGGGCAGGGGGCCCAACATTCAGTACTTC
cdr3_aa: CASSSPGRGPNIQYF

clone_size: few
j_call: TRBJ1-2
d_call: .
v_call: TRBV24-1
cdr3_nt: TGTGCCACCAGTGATTCGGAGGCCAGGGCTAACTATGGCTACACCTTC
cdr3_aa: CATSDSEARANYGYTF

clone_size: few
j_call: TRBJ1-1
d_call: .
v_call: TRBV5-4
cdr3_nt: TGTGCCAGCAGCTTGACTCAGGGACGAACTGAAGCTTTCTTT
cdr3_aa: CASSLTQGRTEAFF

clone_size: many
j_call: TRBJ2-4
d_call: TRBD2
v_call: TRBV5-5
cdr3_nt: TGTGCCAGCAGCTTGCTCAGCGGGGGGGAAAACATTCAGTACTTC
cdr3_aa: CASSLLSGGENIQYF

clone_size: few
j_call: TRBJ1-1
d_call: TRBD1
v_call: TRBV18
cdr3_nt: TGTGCCAGCTCACCACCGTCGGCCAGGGGGCAAGGTGAAGCTTTCTTT
cdr3_aa: CASSPPSARGQGEAFF

clone_size: few
j_call: TRBJ2-1
d_call: TRBD2
v_call: TRBV6-1
cdr3_nt: TGTGCCAGCAGTGAACAGAGCGGGGGCAAGCAGTTCTTC
cdr3_aa: CASSEQSGGKQFF

clone_size: .
j_call: TRBJ2-3
d_call: TRBD2
v_call: TRBV29-1
cdr3_nt: TGCAGCGCGAACCCTAGCGGGGGGGCCACAGATACGCAGTATTTT
cdr3_aa: CSANPSGGATDTQYF

clone_size: .
j_call: TRBJ2-2
d_call: TRBD2
v_call: TRBV4-2
cdr3_nt: TGTGCCAGCAGCCAAGAAACTAGCGGGGGGCTTCCCACCGGGGAGCTGTTTTTT
cdr3_aa: CASSQETSGGLPTGELFF

clone_size: few
j_call: TRBJ2-3
d_call: TRBD2
v_call: TRBV4-1
cdr3_nt: TGCGCCAGCAGCCAGAAGGGACTAGCGGGAAAGGATACGCAGTATTTT
cdr3_aa: CASSQKGLAGKDTQYF

clone_size: many
j_call: TRBJ2-5
d_call: .
v_call: TRBV5-1
cdr3_nt: TGCGCCAGCAGCTTGAAGACTGGACAGCAAGAGACCCAGTACTTC
cdr3_aa: CASSLKTGQQETQYF

clone_size: many
j_call: TRBJ2-1
d_call: .
v_call: TRBV5-1
cdr3_nt: TGCGCCAGCAGCGCCTATGGGGAAGAGAATGAGCAGTTCTTC
cdr3_aa: CASSAYGEENEQFF

clone_size: many
j_call: TRBJ1-2
d_call: .
v_call: TRBV10-3
cdr3_nt: TGTGCCATCAGTGATCCGGGACGGGATAACTATGGCTACACCTTC
cdr3_aa: CAISDPGRDNYGYTF

clone_size: .
j_call: TRBJ2-3
d_call: .
v_call: TRBV5-6
cdr3_nt: TGTGCCAGCAGGCTTTTTAGCACAGATACGCAGTATTTT
cdr3_aa: CASRLFSTDTQYF

clone_size: .
j_call: TRBJ1-5
d_call: .
v_call: TRBV12-3/TRBV12-4
cdr3_nt: TGTGCCAGCAGTTTGACAGCTAGCAATCATCCCCAGCATTTT
cdr3_aa: CASSLTASNHPQHF

clone_size: .
j_call: TRBJ2-5
d_call: TRBD2
v_call: TRBV5-1
cdr3_nt: TGCGCCAGCAGCACGACTAGCGGGAAATACCAAGAGACCCAGTACTTC
cdr3_aa: CASSTTSGKYQETQYF

clone_size: .
j_call: TRBJ2-4
d_call: .
v_call: TRBV7-3
cdr3_nt: TGTGCCAGCAGCTTAATGGAGCGTGGGGGCATTCAGTACTTC
cdr3_aa: CASSLMERGGIQYF

clone_size: .
j_call: TRBJ1-1
d_call: .
v_call: TRBV5-1
cdr3_nt: TGCGCCAGCAGCTTGGATCCCCGGGGTGAAGCTTTCTTT
cdr3_aa: CASSLDPRGEAFF

clone_size: .
j_call: TRBJ2-1
d_call: .
v_call: TRBV7-6
cdr3_nt: TGTGCCAGCAGCTTAGGGGGGTCAAACAATGAGCAGTTCTTC
cdr3_aa: CASSLGGSNNEQFF

clone_size: few
j_call: TRBJ2-7
d_call: .
v_call: TRBV5-1
cdr3_nt: TGCGCCAGCAGCTTGGCCCACGGGACAAAATACGAGCAGTACTTC
cdr3_aa: CASSLAHGTKYEQYF

clone_size: .
j_call: TRBJ2-5
d_call: TRBD2
v_call: TRBV20-1
cdr3_nt: TGCAGTGCTTACGGACTAGCGGGGTATCATGAGACCCAGTACTTC
cdr3_aa: CSAYGLAGYHETQYF